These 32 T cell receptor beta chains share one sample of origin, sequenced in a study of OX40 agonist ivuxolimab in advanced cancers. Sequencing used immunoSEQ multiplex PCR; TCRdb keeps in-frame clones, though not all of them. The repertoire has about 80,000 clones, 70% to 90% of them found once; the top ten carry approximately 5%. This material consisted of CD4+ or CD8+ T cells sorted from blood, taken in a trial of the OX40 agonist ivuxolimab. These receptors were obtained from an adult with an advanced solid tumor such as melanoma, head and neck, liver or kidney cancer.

CDR3 amino acids: CASSIGPTGELFF. The CDR3 DNA reads TGTGCCAGTAGTATAGGACCCACCGGGGAGCTGTTTTTT. The genes are TRBV19 and TRBJ2-2; D remains ambiguous. The CDR3 contains 13 residues. Between the trimmed V and J ends, which lost 1 base and 4 bases, there was a span of 4 bases. CDR1 LNHDA and CDR2 SQIVND come from the germline V gene (reference sequence).

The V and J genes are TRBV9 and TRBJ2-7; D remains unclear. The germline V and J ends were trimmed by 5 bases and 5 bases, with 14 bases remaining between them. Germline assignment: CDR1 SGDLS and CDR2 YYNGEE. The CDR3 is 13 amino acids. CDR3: CASSALSTNEQYF. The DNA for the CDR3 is TGTGCCAGCAGTGCGCTATCTACTAACGAGCAGTACTTC.

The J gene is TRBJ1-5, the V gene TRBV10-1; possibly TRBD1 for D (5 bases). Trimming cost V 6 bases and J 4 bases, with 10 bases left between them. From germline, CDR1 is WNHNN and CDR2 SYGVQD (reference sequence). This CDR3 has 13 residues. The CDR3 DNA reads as TGCGCCAGCAGCACAGGAGGAAATCAGCCCCAGCATTTT. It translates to CASSTGGNQPQHF.

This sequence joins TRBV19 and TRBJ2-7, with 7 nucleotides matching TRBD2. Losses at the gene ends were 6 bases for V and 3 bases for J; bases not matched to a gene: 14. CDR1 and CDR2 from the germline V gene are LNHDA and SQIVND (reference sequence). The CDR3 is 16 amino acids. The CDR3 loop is CASRAKGGGAIYEQYF. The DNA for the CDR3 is TGTGCCAGTAGGGCAAAAGGCGGGGGTGCTATCTACGAGCAGTACTTC.

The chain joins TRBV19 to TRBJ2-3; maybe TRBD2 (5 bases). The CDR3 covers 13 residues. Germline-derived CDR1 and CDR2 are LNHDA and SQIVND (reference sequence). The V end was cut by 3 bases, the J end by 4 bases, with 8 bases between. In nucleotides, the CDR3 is TGTGCCAGTAGTATCTCGAGGGCAGATACGCAGTATTTT. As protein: CASSISRADTQYF.

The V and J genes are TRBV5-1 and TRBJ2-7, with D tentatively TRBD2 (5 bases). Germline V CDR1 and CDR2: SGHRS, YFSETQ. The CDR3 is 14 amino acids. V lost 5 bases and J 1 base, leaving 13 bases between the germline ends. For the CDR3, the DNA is TGCGCCAGCAGTTCCGGGAAGCTTTCCTACGAGCAGTACTTC. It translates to CASSSGKLSYEQYF.

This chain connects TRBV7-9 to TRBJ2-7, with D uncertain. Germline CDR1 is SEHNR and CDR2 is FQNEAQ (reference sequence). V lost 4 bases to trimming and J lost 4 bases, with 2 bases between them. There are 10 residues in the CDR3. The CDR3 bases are TGTGCCAGCAGCTATTACGAGCAGTACTTC. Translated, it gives CASSYYEQYF.

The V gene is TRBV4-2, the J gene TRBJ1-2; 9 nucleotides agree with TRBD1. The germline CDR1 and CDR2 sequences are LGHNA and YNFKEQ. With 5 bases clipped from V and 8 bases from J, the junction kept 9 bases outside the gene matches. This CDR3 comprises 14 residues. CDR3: CASSSSDRGRGYTF. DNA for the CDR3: TGTGCCAGCAGCTCTTCGGACAGGGGAAGGGGCTACACCTTC.

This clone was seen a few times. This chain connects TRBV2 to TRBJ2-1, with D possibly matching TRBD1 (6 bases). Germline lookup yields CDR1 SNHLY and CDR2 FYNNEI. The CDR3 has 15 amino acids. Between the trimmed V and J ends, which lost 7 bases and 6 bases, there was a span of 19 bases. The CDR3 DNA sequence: TGTGCCAGCAAGCCCTTCCGTGTGACAGGCAATGAGCAGTTCTTC. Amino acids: CASKPFRVTGNEQFF.

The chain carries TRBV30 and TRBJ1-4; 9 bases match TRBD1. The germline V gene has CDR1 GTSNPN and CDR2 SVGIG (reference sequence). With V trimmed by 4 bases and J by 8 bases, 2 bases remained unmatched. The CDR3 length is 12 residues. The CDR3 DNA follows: TGTGCCTGGAACAGGGGGCAAGAAAAACTGTTTTTT. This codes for CAWNRGQEKLFF.

In nucleotides, the CDR3 is TGTGCCAGCTCTCCCGGGACAGGGAATCACGAGCAGTACTTC. Amino acids: CASSPGTGNHEQYF. This chain links TRBV18 with TRBJ2-7; 9 bases map to TRBD1. V lost 6 bases and J lost 5; bases outside the gene matches: 8. This CDR3 contains 14 residues. Germline lookup yields CDR1 KGHSH and CDR2 LQKENI.

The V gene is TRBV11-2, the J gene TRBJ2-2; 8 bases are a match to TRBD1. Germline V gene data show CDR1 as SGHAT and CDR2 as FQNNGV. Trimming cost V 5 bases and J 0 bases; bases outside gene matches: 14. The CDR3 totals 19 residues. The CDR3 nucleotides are TGTGCCAGCAGCCCCTTAGGGATTCGGACAGGGACGAACACCGGGGAGCTGTTTTTT. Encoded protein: CASSPLGIRTGTNTGELFF.

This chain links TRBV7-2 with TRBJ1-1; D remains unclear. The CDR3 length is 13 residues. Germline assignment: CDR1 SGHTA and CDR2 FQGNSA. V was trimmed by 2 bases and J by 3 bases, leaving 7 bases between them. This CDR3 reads CASSLLPYTEAFF. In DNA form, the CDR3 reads TGTGCCAGCAGCTTATTACCTTACACTGAAGCTTTCTTT.

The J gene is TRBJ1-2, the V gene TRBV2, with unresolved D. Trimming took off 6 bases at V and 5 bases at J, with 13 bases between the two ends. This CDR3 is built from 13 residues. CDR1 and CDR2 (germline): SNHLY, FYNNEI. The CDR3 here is CASRKDSLYGYTF. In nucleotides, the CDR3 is TGTGCCAGCAGGAAGGACTCACTTTATGGCTACACCTTC.

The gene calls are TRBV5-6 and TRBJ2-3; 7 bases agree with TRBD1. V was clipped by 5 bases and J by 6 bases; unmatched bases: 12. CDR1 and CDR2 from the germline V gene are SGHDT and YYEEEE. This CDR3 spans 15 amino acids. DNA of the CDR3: TGTGCCAGCAGTATGTTTGGCACAGGGGCCGATACGCAGTATTTT. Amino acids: CASSMFGTGADTQYF.

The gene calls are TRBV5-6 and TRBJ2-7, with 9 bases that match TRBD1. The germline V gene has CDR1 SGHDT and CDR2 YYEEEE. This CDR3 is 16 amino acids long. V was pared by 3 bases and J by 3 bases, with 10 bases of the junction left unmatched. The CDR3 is CASSSPGTGIGYEQYF. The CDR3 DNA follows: TGTGCCAGCAGCTCCCCCGGGACAGGGATCGGCTACGAGCAGTACTTC.

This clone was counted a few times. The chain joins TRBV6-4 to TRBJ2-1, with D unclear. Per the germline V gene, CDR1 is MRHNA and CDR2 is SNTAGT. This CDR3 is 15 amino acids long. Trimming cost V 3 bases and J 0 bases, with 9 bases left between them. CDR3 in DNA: TGTGCCAGCAGTGATACCGATGGCTCCTACAATGAGCAGTTCTTC. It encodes CASSDTDGSYNEQFF.

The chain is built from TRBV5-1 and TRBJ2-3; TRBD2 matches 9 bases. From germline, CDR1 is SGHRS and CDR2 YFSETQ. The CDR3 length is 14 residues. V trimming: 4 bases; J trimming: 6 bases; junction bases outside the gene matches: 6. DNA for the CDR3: TGCGCCAGCAGCGCCGGGACTAGCAGCGATACGCAGTATTTT. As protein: CASSAGTSSDTQYF.

This chain's CDR3 is CASSVASGTNTGELFF. CDR3 nucleotides: TGTGCCAGCAGCGTAGCTAGCGGGACGAACACCGGGGAGCTGTTTTTT. The rearrangement uses TRBV9 and TRBJ2-2; TRBD2 aligns across 9 bases. Germline V gene data show CDR1 as SGDLS and CDR2 as YYNGEE. The CDR3 loop spans 16 amino acids. The V segment lost 0 bases and the J segment 0 bases; nucleotides outside the gene matches: 0.

In DNA, the CDR3 is TGCGCCAGCAAAGCCGGCTATGCTACCGGGGAGCTGTTTTTT. Its protein product is CASKAGYATGELFF. The V call is TRBV4-3, the J call TRBJ2-2; D is ambiguous. Germline V gene sequence: CDR1 LGHNA, CDR2 YSLEER. With 7 bases removed from V and 5 bases from J, the gap between germline ends came to 14 bases. The CDR3 loop spans 14 amino acids.

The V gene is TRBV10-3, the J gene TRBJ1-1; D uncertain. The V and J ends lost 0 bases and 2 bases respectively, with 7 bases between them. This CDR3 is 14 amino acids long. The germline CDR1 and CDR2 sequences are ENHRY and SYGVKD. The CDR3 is CAISESRPNTEAFF. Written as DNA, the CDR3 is TGTGCCATCAGTGAGTCTAGGCCCAACACTGAAGCTTTCTTT.

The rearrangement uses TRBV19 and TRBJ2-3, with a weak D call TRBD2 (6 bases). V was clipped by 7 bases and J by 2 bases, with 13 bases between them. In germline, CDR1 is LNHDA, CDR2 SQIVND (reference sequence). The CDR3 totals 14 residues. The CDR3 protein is CASNGGSFTDTQYF. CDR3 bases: TGTGCCAGTAACGGGGGATCGTTCACAGATACGCAGTATTTT.

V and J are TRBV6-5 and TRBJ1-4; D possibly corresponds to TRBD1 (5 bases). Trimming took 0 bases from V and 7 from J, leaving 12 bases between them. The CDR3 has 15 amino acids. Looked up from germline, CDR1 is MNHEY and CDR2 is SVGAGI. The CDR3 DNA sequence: TGTGCCAGCAGTTACTCCCAGAGGGGTGGTGAAAAACTGTTTTTT. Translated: CASSYSQRGGEKLFF.

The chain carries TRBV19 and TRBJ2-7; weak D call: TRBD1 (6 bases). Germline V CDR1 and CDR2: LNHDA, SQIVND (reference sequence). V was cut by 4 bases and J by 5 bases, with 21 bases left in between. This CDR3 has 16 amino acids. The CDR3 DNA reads TGTGCCAGTAGTAGGGGGACATTGATGCTTGGCGACGAGCAGTACTTC. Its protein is CASSRGTLMLGDEQYF.

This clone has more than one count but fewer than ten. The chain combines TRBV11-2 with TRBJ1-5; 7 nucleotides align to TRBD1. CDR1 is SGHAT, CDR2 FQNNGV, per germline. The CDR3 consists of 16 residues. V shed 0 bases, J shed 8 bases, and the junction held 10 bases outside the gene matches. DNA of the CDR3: TGTGCCAGCAGCTTAGACCACAGGGGTGGGGGAGAGCCCCAGCATTTT. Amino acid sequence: CASSLDHRGGGEPQHF.

The CDR3 sequence: CASSLGKRESDTQYF. The CDR3, as DNA: TGTGCCAGCAGCTTGGGCAAGCGGGAGTCAGATACGCAGTATTTT. The V call is TRBV5-8, the J call TRBJ2-3; 8 positions agree with TRBD2. CDR1 and CDR2 from the germline V gene are SGHTS and YDEGEE. V was clipped by 0 bases and J by 4 bases; unmatched bases: 4. The CDR3 consists of 15 residues.

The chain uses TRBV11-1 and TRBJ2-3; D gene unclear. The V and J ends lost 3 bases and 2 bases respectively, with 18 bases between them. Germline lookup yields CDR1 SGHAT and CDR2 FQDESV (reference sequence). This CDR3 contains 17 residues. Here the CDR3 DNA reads TGTGCCAGCAGCTTTCACGGGCCGCCACATCCCACAGATACGCAGTATTTT. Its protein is CASSFHGPPHPTDTQYF.

The CDR3 loop is CASSLGGSLYNEQFF. CDR3 nucleotides: TGTGCCAGCAGCTTGGGGGGGTCCCTCTACAATGAGCAGTTCTTC. This sequence joins TRBV5-4 and TRBJ2-1; D assignment may be TRBD1 or TRBD2 (5 bases each). CDR1 is SGHNT, CDR2 YYREEE, per germline (reference sequence). There are 15 residues in the CDR3. Trimming shortened V by 0 bases and J by 3 bases, and 10 bases separated the two germline ends.

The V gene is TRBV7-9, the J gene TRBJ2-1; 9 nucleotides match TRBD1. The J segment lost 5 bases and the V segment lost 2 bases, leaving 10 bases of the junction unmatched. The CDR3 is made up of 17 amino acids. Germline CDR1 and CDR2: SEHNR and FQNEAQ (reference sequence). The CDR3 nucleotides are TGTGCCAGCAGCTTAATAGGGGGACAGGGTAAAAACAATGAGCAGTTCTTC. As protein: CASSLIGGQGKNNEQFF.

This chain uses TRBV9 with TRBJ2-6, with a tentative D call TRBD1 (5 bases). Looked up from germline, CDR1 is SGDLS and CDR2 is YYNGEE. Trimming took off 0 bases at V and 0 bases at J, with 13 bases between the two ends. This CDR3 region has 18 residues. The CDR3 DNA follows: TGTGCCAGCAGCGTAGTGGGGCAGGGATTCTCTGGGGCCAACGTCCTGACTTTC. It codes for CASSVVGQGFSGANVLTF.

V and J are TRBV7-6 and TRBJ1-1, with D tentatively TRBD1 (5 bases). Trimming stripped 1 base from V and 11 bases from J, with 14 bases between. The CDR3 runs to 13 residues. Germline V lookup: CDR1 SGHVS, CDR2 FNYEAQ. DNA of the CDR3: TGTGCCAGCAGCTTAGTACGGGGGGGAGAGGCTTTCTTT. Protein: CASSLVRGGEAFF.

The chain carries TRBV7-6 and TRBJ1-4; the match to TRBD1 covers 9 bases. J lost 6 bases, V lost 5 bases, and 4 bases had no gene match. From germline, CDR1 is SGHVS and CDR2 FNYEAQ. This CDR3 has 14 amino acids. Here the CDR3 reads CASSQTGGHEKLFF. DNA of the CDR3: TGTGCCAGCAGCCAGACAGGGGGGCATGAAAAACTGTTTTTT.